The 8 T cell receptor beta chains listed next were all sequenced from one sample in a study of persistence of HIV-infected CD4 T cells. For these TCRs, the target antigens are not known. Sequencing used immunoSEQ version 4 in survey mode. Measured with immunoSEQ multiplex PCR; TCRdb has only the in-frame clones, and not every one. Among around 35,000 clones listed, approximately 78% were seen once. Cells were stimulated with overlapping HIV-1 Gag 15-mer peptides. CD40L-negative CD69-negative CD45RO-high memory CD4+ T cells were sorted as populations depleted of antigen-responding cells. This specimen consisted of cultured CD4+ T cells from PBMCs, obtained from a patient who received antiretroviral therapy. Every receptor here comes from an adult with HIV. The donor label of this sample is uncertain.

The chain links TRBV5-5 to TRBJ2-4; possible D gene TRBD1, 5 bases. Per the germline V gene, CDR1 is SGHKS and CDR2 is YYEKEE (reference sequence). CDR3 length equals 16 residues. V gave up 4 bases and J gave up 0 bases, with 14 bases separating them. The CDR3 protein is CASSPVRTTAKNIQYF. Here the CDR3 DNA reads TGTGCCAGCAGCCCCGTCCGGACAACAGCCAAAAACATTCAGTACTTC.

J is TRBJ1-1 and V is TRBV15; 9 nucleotides line up with TRBD1. The V gene's germline CDR1 is LNHNV and CDR2 YYDKDF (reference sequence). CDR3 length equals 15 residues. Trimming removed 5 bases from V and 0 bases from J; junction bases left unmatched: 4. CDR3: CATSETGGLNTEAFF. DNA of the CDR3: TGTGCCACCAGCGAAACAGGGGGCCTGAACACTGAAGCTTTCTTT. Together with reference TRBV15 and TRBJ1-1, the CDR3 gives the full variable domain: DAMVIQNPRYQVTQFGKPVTLSCSQTLNHNVMYWYQQKSSQAPKLLFHYYDKDFNNEADTPDNFQSRRPNTSFCFLDIRSPGLGDTAMYLCATSETGGLNTEAFFGQGTRLTVV.

CDR3 sequence (DNA): TGCAGCGCGAGGACAGGGTCGTTTGGAGATACGCAGTATTTT. Amino acid sequence: CSARTGSFGDTQYF. The chain couples TRBV29-1 to TRBJ2-3; 8 bases line up with TRBD1. CDR3 length: 14 residues. The germline CDR1 and CDR2 sequences are SQVTM and ANQGSEA. J lost 5 bases, V lost 7 bases, and 11 bases had no gene match.

The chain links TRBV19 to TRBJ1-3, with D possibly being TRBD1 (5 bases). V shed 5 bases and J shed 4 bases, with 18 bases lying between them. Germline CDR1 LNHDA, CDR2 SQIVND (reference sequence). The CDR3 covers 16 residues. The CDR3 coding sequence is TGTGCCAGTAGTGGCTTTGGAGGGGCAAGAGGAAACACCATATATTTT. Residues: CASSGFGGARGNTIYF.

The V and J genes are TRBV13 and TRBJ1-5; 7 bases are a match to TRBD1. CDR1 is PRHDT and CDR2 is FYEKMQ in the germline V gene (reference sequence). The V and J ends lost 5 bases and 7 bases, in that order; junction bases with no gene match: 5. The CDR3 has 13 amino acids. This CDR3 is CASSQDREQPQHF. CDR3 bases: TGTGCCAGCAGCCAAGACAGGGAACAGCCCCAGCATTTT.

CDR3 DNA: TGTGCCAGCAGCGTAGGTTTGGACACTGAAGCTTTCTTT. Its translation is CASSVGLDTEAFF. The genes are TRBV9 and TRBJ1-1; D is uncertain. Germline V gives CDR1 SGDLS, CDR2 YYNGEE. This CDR3 region has 13 residues. Trimming left V 0 bases short and J 3 bases short, with 6 bases between.

This clone was detected once. V usage is TRBV6-1 and J usage is TRBJ2-7; D gene ambiguous. The CDR3 runs 15 residues. Trimming left V 5 bases short and J 1 base short, with 15 bases between. CDR1 and CDR2 (germline): MNHNS, SASEGT. The CDR3, as DNA: TGTGCCAGCAGTACCCCGGCCCTCAATTCCTACGAGCAGTACTTC. Amino acid sequence: CASSTPALNSYEQYF.

This chain uses TRBV12-3 or TRBV12-4 with TRBJ1-2; no firm D call. CDR3 length: 11 amino acids. Trimming stripped 10 bases from V and 3 bases from J, with 9 bases between. CDR3 nucleotide sequence: TGTGCCACGTTAAGAGACTATGGCTACACCTTC. It specifies CATLRDYGYTF.